This paragraph reports one T cell receptor beta chain. Its antigen is currently unknown. This record comes from a study of T cell repertoires in cytomegalovirus infection. Study results and caveats: Ex vivo responses were dominated by HLA-C-restricted CMV-specific TCR beta clonotypes. Cumulative public TCR beta family frequency identified carriers of CMV plus the relevant HLA.

MiXCR, applied by TCRdb to the reads, yields one record per CDR3 protein. This table has approximately 120,000 distinct CDR3 sequences, about 31% appearing once. Source: CD8+ T cells from cultured PBMCs, taken from culture after CMV antigen stimulation. The TCR comes from a human donor in good health (CMV status not recorded). Some clones in this sample may be carry-over from other donors' samples.

CDR3 coding DNA: TGTGCCAGCAGCTCGTATGGGGGTGAGGACCCCTCTGGAAACACCATATATTTT. This encodes CASSSYGGEDPSGNTIYF. The J gene is TRBJ1-3, the V gene TRBV5-6; a possible D gene is TRBD1 (5 bases). CDR1 and CDR2 from the germline V gene are SGHDT and YYEEEE. This CDR3 spans 18 amino acids. The V end was cut by 3 bases, the J end by 0 bases, with 19 bases between.